This TCR beta chain was found in a study of cytomegalovirus exposure and HLA in healthy donors. Whole-study results and caveats: Later analysis reportedly placed an Asian-associated ancestry cluster below the roughly 690-donor mean in N-insertions. Reportedly, diagnosis of cytomegalovirus status by the classifier showed high specificity and sensitivity.

To note about this clone: Its antigen is undetermined.

V was clipped by 2 bases and J by 0 bases, with 17 bases between them. The CDR3 has 18 residues. Germline V gene data show CDR1 as MNHEY and CDR2 as SMNVEV (reference sequence). Primers: 60 Vbeta forward and 13 Jbeta reverse. Profiling relied on immunoSEQ multiplex PCR, and the TCRdb table lists in-frame clones only, not all of them. The sample gives about 130,000 clones, roughly 70% of which show up once; roughly 4.5% is in the top ten. The clonotype was recovered from a man younger than 35 in good health and CMV-seropositive. This chain links TRBV27 with TRBJ1-5, with D uncertain. Sequencing was carried out using PBMCs. CDR3 residues: CASSLRQHPYDSNQPQHF. CDR3 sequence (DNA): TGTGCCAGCAGTTTACGACAACATCCATACGATAGCAATCAGCCCCAGCATTTT.